This T cell receptor beta chain was retrieved from a study of regulatory T cells in long-lasting Graves disease (dated by TCRdb to the early 2020s). Regarding the study in general: Antithyroid drugs had been taken for less than 3 months by newly diagnosed Graves' disease patients. TCR sequencing covered around 13 persistent and around 20 newly diagnosed Graves' disease patients, around 33 samples in total. Persistent Graves' disease patients were compared with newly diagnosed Graves' disease patients by peripheral blood TCR sequencing and RNA sequencing. The study was conducted in China and was registered as a clinical trial. Study-level results and caveats: Sequencing and analysis were restricted to the TCR beta chain. Persistent patients shared more public clonotypes among themselves (around 2,800) than newly diagnosed patients did (roughly 910). Because the primary lesion, thyroid tissue, could not be accessed, the study looked at peripheral blood alone. Persistent Graves' disease patients showed lower TCR Shannon entropy and fewer highly expanded clones than newly diagnosed patients, suggesting clonal expansion. Preferential use of TRBV28, TRBJ1-2 and TRBJ2-5 was observed in persistent disease, whereas TRBV20-1 and TRBJ2-1 were favored in newly diagnosed disease. As a limitation, the authors acknowledged that the small sample size may reduce accuracy.

The library was generated by multiplex PCR. Sequencing used an Illumina HiSeq 4000. TCR beta libraries were built with iRepertoire HTBI primers and Arm-PCR amplification of CDR3 regions. Before sequencing, the PCR products went through gel purification. The paper's data handling went like this. Across samples, approximately 68 TRBV and 14 TRBJ segments were identified and used for gene usage analysis of CDR3 amino acid clonotypes. COPE and FqMerger were used to merge the filtered high-quality paired reads into contigs. BLAST was used to align contigs to IMGT TRBV, TRBD and TRBJ reference genes, with CDR3 defined following IMGT. Any clonotype with a frequency above 0.1% was counted as a highly expanded clone. Shannon entropy was used to measure repertoire diversity, and the Gini coefficient was used to measure V-J evenness. A clonotype was considered public if more than one individual shared it. The public sequencing data were trimmed at Q25 with fastp and processed into clonotypes with MiXCR by TCRdb, which kept only in-frame beta chains. Here each entry gathers all rows of one CDR3 protein and keeps the most common genes and DNA. TCRdb assigned the V and J calls; the authors' analysis was not used. For this sample there are about 220,000 distinct CDR3 sequences; 15% to 20% appear just once. The top ten hold around 20% of the sample.

V and J are truncated by 8 bases and 6 bases respectively, leaving an intervening sequence of 8 bases. Per the germline V gene, KGHSH is the CDR1 and LQKENI is the CDR2. The CDR3, from cysteine to phenylalanine, totals 11 residues. Only the CDR3 portion is preserved as DNA: 33 bases, with reading frame beginning at the first base. This specimen's time point label, per the study, means: newly diagnosed GD, antithyroid drugs for less than 3 months. RNA was extracted from PBMCs in TRIzol for both TCR sequencing and RNA sequencing. The diagnosis of Graves' disease followed American Thyroid Association guidelines. Recruitment of patients was carried out at an endocrinology department in Xi'an, China. Each patient gave roughly 8.4 milliliters of peripheral blood, collected in an EDTA anticoagulant tube. Ficoll Paque Plus density gradient separation was used to isolate PBMCs, and no further T cell sorting was done. RNA quality was checked with an Agilent 2100 Bioanalyzer and agarose gel, and concentration with a NanoDrop 2000.

This clonotype came up many times. There is no known antigen for this receptor. No base-level quality is on record; no much larger clone is a single base apart. In this chain, TRBV18 is recombined with TRBJ1-5; the D gene assignment is ambiguous. The sequenced sample was peripheral blood mononuclear cells (PBMCs), obtained at new diagnosis, from a patient treated with antithyroid drugs. This clonotype was sampled from a female donor with Graves disease. The CDR3 loop reads CASSLSQPQHF. Read as DNA, the sequence is TGTGCCAGCAGTTTATCTCAGCCCCAGCATTTT.